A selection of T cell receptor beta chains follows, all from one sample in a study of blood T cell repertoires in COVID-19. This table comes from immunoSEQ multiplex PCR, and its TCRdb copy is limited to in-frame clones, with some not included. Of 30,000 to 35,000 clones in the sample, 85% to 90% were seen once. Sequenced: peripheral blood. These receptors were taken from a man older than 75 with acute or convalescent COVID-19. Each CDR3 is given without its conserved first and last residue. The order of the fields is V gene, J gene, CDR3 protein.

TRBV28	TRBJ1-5	ATLDRVSGNQPQH
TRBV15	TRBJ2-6	ATSRDRAGANVLT
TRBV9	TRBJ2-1	ASSYRIHNEQF
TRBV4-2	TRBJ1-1	ASSQGDSQFYTEAF
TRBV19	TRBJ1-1	ASTGRQGGGNTEAF
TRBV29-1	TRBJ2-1	SASAGDLSNEQF
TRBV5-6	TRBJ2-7	ASSLRYEQY
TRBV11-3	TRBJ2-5	ASSPGQGPETQY
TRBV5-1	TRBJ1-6	ASSFEPGGGEGSPLH
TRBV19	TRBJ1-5	ASSLGGGNQPQH
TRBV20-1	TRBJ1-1	SASRPEGNTEAF
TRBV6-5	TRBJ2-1	ASRLTGQNNEQF
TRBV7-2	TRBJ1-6	ASSLARSPLH
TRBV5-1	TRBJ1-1	ASSFGSTEAF